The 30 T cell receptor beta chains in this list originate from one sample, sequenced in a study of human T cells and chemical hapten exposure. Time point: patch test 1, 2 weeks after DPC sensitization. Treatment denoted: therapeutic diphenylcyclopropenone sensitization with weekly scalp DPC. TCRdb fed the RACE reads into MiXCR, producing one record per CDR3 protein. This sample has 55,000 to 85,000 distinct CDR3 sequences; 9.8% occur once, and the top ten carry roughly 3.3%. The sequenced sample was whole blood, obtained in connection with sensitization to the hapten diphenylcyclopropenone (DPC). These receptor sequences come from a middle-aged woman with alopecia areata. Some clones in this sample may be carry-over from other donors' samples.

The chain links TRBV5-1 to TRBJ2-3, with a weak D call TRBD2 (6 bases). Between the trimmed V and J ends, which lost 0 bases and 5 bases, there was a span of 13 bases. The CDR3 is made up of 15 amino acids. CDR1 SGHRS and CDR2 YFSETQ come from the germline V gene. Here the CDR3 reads CASSLDGSERDTQYF. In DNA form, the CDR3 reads TGCGCCAGCAGCTTGGACGGGAGTGAGCGAGATACGCAGTATTTT.

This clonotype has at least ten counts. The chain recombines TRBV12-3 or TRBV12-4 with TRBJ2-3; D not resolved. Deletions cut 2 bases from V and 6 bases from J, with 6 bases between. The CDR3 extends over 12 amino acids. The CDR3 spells CASSLSWDTQYF. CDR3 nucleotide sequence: TGTGCCAGCAGTTTAAGTTGGGATACGCAGTATTTT.

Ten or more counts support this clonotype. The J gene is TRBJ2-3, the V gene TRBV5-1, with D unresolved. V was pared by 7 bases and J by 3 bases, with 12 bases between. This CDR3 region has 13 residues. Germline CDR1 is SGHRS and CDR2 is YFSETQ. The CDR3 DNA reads TGCGCCAGCGCAGTAATACCAACAGATACGCAGTATTTT. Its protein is CASAVIPTDTQYF.

CDR3 residues: CASSPSGSSYEQYF. The DNA of the CDR3 is TGTGCCAGCAGCCCCTCCGGAAGCTCCTACGAGCAGTACTTC. The chain is built from TRBV6-5 and TRBJ2-7, with D hard to call. Germline V gives CDR1 MNHEY, CDR2 SVGAGI. The CDR3 consists of 14 residues. V was trimmed by 6 bases and J by 0 bases, leaving 12 bases between them.

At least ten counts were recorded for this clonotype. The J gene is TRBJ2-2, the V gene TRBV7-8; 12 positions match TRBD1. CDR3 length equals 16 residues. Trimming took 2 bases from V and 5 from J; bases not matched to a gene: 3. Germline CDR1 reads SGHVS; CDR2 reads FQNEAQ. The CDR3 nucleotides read TGTGCCAGCAGCTTACGGGACAGGGGGCGTACCGGGGAGCTGTTTTTT. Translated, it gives CASSLRDRGRTGELFF.

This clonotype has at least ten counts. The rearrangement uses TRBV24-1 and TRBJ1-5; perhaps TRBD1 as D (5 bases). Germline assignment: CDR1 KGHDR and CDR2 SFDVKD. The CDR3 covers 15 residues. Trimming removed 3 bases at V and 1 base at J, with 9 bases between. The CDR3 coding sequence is TGTGCCACCAGTGATCCCAGGGAAAGCAATCAGCCCCAGCATTTT. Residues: CATSDPRESNQPQHF.

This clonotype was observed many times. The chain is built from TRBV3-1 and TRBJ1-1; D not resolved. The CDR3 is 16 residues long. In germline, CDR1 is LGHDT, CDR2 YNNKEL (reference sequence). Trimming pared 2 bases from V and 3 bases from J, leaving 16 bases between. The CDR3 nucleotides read TGTGCCAGCAGCCAAAATCAGGATACACTCTACACTGAAGCTTTCTTT. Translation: CASSQNQDTLYTEAFF.

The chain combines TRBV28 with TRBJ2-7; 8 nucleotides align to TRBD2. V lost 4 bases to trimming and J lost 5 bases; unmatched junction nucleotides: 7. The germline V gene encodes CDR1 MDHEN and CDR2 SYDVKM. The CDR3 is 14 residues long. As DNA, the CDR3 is TGTGCCAGCAGTTCCGGCGGGGGGAGGGACGAGCAGTACTTC. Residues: CASSSGGGRDEQYF.

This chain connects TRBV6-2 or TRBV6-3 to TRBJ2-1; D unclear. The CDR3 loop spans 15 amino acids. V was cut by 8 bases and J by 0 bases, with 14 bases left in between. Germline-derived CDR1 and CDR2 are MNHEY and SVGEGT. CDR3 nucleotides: TGTGCCAGCCGGGTCCTGGCCTACTCCTACAATGAGCAGTTCTTC. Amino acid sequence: CASRVLAYSYNEQFF.

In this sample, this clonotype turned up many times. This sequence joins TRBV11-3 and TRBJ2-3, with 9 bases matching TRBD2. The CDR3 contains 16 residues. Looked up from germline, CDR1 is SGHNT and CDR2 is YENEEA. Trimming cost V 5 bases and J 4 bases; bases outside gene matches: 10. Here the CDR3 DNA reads TGTGCCAGCAGCCATGAAGGGACTAGCCGCCCAGATACGCAGTATTTT. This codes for CASSHEGTSRPDTQYF.

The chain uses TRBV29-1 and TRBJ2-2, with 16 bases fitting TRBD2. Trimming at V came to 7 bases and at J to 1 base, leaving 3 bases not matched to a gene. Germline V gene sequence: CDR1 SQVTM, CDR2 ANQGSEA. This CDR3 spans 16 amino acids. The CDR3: CSAGTSGGVNTGELFF. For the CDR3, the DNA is TGCAGCGCCGGGACTAGCGGGGGGGTGAACACCGGGGAGCTGTTTTTT.

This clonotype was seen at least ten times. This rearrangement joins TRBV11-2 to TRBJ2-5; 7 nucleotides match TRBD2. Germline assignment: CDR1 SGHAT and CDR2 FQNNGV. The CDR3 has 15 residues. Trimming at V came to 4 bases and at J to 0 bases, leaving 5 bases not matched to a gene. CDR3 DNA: TGTGCCAGCAGCTCCCTAGCGGAGTACCAAGAGACCCAGTACTTC. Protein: CASSSLAEYQETQYF. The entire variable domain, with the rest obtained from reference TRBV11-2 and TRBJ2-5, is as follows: EAGVAQSPRYKIIEKRQSVAFWCNPISGHATLYWYQQILGQGPKLLIQFQNNGVVDDSQLPKDRFSAERLKGVDSTLKIQPAKLEDSAVYLCASSSLAEYQETQYFGPGTRLLVL.

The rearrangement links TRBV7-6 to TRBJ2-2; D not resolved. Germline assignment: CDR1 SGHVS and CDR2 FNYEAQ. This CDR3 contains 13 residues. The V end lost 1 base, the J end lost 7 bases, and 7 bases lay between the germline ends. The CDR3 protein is CASSLGIGGELFF. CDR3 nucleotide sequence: TGTGCCAGCAGCTTAGGGATCGGCGGGGAGCTGTTTTTT.

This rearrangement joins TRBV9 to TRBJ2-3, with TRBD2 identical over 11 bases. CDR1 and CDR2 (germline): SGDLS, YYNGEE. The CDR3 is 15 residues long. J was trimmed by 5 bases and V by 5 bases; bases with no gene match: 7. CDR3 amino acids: CASRPGTSGLDTQYF. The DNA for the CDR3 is TGTGCCAGCAGGCCCGGGACTAGCGGTTTAGATACGCAGTATTTT. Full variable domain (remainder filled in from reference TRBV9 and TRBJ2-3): DSGVTQTPKHLITATGQRVTLRCSPRSGDLSVYWYQQSLDQGLQFLIQYYNGEERAKGNILERFSAQQFPDLHSELNLSSLELGDSALYFCASRPGTSGLDTQYFGPGTRLTVL.

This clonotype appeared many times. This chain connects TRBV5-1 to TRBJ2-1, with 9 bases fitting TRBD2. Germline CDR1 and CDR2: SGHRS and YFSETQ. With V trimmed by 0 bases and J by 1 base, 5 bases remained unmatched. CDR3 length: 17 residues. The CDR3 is CASSLARAGGSYNEQFF. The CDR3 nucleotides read TGCGCCAGCAGCTTGGCCAGAGCGGGGGGTTCCTACAATGAGCAGTTCTTC.

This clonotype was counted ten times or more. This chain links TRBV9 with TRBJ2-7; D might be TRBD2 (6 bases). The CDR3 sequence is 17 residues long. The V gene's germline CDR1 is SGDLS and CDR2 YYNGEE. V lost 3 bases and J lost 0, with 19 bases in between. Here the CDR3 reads CASSGGLAGSTSYEQYF. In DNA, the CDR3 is TGTGCCAGCAGCGGCGGACTTGCGGGGAGTACCTCCTACGAGCAGTACTTC.

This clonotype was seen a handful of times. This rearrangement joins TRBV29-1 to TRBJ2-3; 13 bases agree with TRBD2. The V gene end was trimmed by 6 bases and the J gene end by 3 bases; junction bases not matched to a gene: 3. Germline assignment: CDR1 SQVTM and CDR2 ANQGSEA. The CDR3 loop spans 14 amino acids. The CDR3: CSVQTSGGTDTQYF. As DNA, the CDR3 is TGCAGCGTGCAGACTAGCGGGGGGACAGATACGCAGTATTTT.

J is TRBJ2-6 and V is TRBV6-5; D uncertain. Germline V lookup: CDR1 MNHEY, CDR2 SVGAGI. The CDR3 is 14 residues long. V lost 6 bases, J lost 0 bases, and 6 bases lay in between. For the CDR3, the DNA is TGTGCCAGCAGCGCTTACTCTGGGGCCAACGTCCTGACTTTC. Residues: CASSAYSGANVLTF.

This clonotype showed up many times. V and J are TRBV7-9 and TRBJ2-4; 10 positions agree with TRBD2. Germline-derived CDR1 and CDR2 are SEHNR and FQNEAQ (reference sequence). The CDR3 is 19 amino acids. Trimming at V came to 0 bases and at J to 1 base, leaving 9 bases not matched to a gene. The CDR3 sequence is CASSLADSGGISAKNIQYF. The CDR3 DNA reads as TGTGCCAGCAGCTTAGCAGATAGCGGGGGGATTTCCGCCAAAAACATTCAGTACTTC.

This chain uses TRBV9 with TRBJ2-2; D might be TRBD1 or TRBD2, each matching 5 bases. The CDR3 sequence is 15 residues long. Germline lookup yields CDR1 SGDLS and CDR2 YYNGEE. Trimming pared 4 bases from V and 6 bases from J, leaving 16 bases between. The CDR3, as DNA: TGTGCCAGCAGCCTAAGCAGGGAGTGGTCCGGGGAGCTGTTTTTT. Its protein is CASSLSREWSGELFF.

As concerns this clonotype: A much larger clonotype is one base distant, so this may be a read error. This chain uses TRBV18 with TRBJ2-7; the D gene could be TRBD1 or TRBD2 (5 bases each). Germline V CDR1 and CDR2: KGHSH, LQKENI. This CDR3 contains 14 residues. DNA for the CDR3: TGTGTCAGCTCACCACCGGGGCAGGACTACGAGCAGTACTTC. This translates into CVSSPPGQDYEQYF.

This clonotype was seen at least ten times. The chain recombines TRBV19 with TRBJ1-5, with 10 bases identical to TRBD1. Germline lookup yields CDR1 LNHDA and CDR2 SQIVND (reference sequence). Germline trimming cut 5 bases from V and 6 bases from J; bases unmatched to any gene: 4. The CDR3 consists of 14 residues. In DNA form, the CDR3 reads TGTGCCAGTAGTCCATGGACAGGGGGTCAGCCCCAGCATTTT. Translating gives CASSPWTGGQPQHF.

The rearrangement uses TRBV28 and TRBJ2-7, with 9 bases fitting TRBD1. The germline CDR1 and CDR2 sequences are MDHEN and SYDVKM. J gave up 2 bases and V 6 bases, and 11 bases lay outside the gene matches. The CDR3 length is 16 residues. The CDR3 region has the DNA TGTGCCAGCAGACTATCCCCGGGACAGGGCCCCTACGAGCAGTACTTC. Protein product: CASRLSPGQGPYEQYF.

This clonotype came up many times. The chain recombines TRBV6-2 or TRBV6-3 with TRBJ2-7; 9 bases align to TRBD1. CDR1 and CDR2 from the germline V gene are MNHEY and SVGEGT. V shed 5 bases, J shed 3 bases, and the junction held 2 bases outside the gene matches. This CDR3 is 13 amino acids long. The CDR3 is CASSRDRVYEQYF. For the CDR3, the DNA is TGTGCCAGCAGTCGGGACAGGGTCTACGAGCAGTACTTC.

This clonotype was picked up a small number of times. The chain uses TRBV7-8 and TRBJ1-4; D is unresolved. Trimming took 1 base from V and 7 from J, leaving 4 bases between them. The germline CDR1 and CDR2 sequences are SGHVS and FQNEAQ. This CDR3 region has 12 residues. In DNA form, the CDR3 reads TGTGCCAGCAGCTTAGTGGGTGAAAAACTGTTTTTT. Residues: CASSLVGEKLFF. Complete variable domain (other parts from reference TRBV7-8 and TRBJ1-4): GAGVSQSPRYKVAKRGQDVALRCDPISGHVSLFWYQQALGQGPEFLTYFQNEAQLDKSGLPSDRFFAERPEGSVSTLKIQRTQQEDSAVYLCASSLVGEKLFFGSGTQLSVL.

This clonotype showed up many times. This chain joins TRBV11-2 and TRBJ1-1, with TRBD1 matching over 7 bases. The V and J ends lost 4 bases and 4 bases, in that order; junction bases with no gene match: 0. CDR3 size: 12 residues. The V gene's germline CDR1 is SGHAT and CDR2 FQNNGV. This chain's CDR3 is CASSWDSTEAFF. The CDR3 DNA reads TGTGCCAGCAGCTGGGACAGCACTGAAGCTTTCTTT.

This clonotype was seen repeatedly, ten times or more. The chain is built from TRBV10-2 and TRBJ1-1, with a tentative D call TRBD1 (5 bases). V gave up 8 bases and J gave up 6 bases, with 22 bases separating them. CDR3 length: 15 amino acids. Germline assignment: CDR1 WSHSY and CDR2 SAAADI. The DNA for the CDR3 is TGCGCCAGCTCCCGAGTCCAAGGGGCCTCGGCTGAAGCTTTCTTT. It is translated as CASSRVQGASAEAFF.

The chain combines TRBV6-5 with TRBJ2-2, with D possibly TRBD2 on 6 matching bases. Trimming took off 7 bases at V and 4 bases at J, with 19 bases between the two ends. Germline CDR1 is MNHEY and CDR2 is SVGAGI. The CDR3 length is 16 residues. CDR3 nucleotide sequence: TGTGCCAGCAACAGTTATAGAGTGGAGGGCACCGGGGAGCTGTTTTTT. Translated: CASNSYRVEGTGELFF.

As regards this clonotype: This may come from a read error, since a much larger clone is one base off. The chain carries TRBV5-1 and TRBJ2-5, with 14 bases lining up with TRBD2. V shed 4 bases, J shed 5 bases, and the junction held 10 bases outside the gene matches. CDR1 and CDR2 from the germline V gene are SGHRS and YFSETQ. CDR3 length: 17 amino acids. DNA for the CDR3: TGCGCCAGCAGCGCGAGACTAGCGGGGGGGCCTGAGGAGACCCAGTACTTC. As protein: CASSARLAGGPEETQYF.

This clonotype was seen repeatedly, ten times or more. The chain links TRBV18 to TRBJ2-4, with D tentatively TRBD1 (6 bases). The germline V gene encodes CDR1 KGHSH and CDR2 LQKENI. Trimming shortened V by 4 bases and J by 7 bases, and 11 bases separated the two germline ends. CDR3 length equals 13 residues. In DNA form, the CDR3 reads TGTGCCAGCTCACGGACAGAAACCAACATTCAGTACTTC. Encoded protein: CASSRTETNIQYF.